This paragraph reports one T cell receptor (beta chain). These data belong to a study of blood T cell repertoires in COVID-19. Study context: From T cells, B-cell-depleted T cells, or PBMCs came the material, which was cDNA or gDNA.

Clones were read by immunoSEQ multiplex PCR, and TCRdb kept only the in-frame ones, dropping some. This sample has under 100,000 clones, with around 87% found just once. Trimming at V came to 1 base and at J to 8 bases, leaving 14 bases not matched to a gene. In germline, CDR1 is MGHRA, CDR2 YSYEKL. The CDR3 is made up of 17 amino acids. Sequences were obtained from peripheral blood. The clonotype originates from a human donor in a cohort sampled during active COVID-19. The chain combines TRBV4-1 with TRBJ2-4, with 7 bases lining up with TRBD1. CDR3 amino acids: CASSQVNIRGSGDIQYF. CDR3 in DNA: TGCGCCAGCAGCCAAGTAAATATCAGGGGGTCCGGAGACATTCAGTACTTC.